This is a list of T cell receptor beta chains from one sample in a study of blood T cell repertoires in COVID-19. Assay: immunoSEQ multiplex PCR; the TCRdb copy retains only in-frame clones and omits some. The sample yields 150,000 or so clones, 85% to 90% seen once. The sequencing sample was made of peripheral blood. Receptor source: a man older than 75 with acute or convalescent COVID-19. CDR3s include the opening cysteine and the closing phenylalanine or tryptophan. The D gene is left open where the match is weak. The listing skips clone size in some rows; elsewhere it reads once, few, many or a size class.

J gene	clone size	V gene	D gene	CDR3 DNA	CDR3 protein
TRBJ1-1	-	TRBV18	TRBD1	TGTGCCAGCTCACCACAGGGGGCCACTGAAGCTTTCTTT	CASSPQGATEAFF
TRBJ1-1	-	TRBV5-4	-	TGTGCCAGCAGCTTGGGGGGGCCTGTGTATGTTATGAACACTGAAGCTTTCTTT	CASSLGGPVYVMNTEAFF
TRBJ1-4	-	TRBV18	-	TGTGCCAGCTCACCCTCAGGGCGGAGGGCTAATGAAAAACTGTTTTTT	CASSPSGRRANEKLFF
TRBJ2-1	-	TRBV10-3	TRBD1	TGTGCCATCAGCCACCCCGGGACAGGGGGCGGTGAGCAGTTCTTC	CAISHPGTGGGEQFF
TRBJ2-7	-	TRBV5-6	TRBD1	TGTGCCAGCAGCGGTCCGGGACAGGCCACCTACGAGCAGTACTTC	CASSGPGQATYEQYF
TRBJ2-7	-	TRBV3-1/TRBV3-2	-	TGTGCCAGCAGCCAAGCGCGGGCATACGAGCAGTACTTC	CASSQARAYEQYF
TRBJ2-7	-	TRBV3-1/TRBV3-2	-	TGTGCCAGCAGCCAAGAGATCGGGGAAAAAAACTACGAGCAGTACTTC	CASSQEIGEKNYEQYF
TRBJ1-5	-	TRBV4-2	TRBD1	TGTGCCAGCAGCCAAGTGGGACAGCTTAGCAATCAGCCCCAGCATTTT	CASSQVGQLSNQPQHF
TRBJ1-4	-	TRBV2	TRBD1	TGTGCCAGCAGTCTACAGGGGGCCGGTAATGAAAAACTGTTTTTT	CASSLQGAGNEKLFF
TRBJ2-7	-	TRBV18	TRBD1	TGTGCCAGCTCACGAGGGGGCCCCACCGGCGAGCAGTACTTC	CASSRGGPTGEQYF
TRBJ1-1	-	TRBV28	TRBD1	TGTGCCAGCGCCGCCAGGGGGCGCCGTGGAACTGAAGCTTTCTTT	CASAARGRRGTEAFF
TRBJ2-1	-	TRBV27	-	TGTGCCAGCAGACGCGACAGGAGCTCCTACAATGAGCAGTTCTTC	CASRRDRSSYNEQFF
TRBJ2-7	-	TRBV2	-	TGTGCCAGCAGACAGAACTCCTACGAGCAGTACTTC	CASRQNSYEQYF
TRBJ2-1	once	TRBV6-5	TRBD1	TGTGCCAGAGGGGGCACCCACAATGAGCAGTTCTTC	CARGGTHNEQFF
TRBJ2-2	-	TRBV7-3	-	TGTGCCAGCAGCTTAATGGCAGGGGTAAACACCGGGGAGCTGTTTTTT	CASSLMAGVNTGELFF
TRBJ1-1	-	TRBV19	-	TGTGCCAGTAGTATGAGGACAGTCTCCACTGAAGCTTTCTTT	CASSMRTVSTEAFF
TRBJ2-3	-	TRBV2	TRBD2	TGTGCCAGCAGTGACGGGACTAGCAAGAGCACAGATACGCAGTATTTT	CASSDGTSKSTDTQYF
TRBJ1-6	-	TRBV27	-	TGTGCCAGCAGTTTATTAAATTCACCCCTCCACTTT	CASSLLNSPLHF
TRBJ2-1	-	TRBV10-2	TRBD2	TGCGCCAGCAACGACCCTATCTTCTTAGCGGGAGCATACAATGAGCAGTTCTTC	CASNDPIFLAGAYNEQFF
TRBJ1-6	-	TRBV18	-	TGTGCCAGCTCACCATCCCCCCAGGCCAAGGATTCACCCCTCCACTTT	CASSPSPQAKDSPLHF
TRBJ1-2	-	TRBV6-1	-	TGTGCCAGCAGTGAGTCTGGCAACTATGGCTACACCTTC	CASSESGNYGYTF
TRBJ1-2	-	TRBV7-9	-	TGTGCCAGCAGCTTAGTTGGGGAGCCTAACTATGGCTACACCTTC	CASSLVGEPNYGYTF
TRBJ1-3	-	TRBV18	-	TGTGCCAGCTTCGTGAGCTCTGGAAACACCATATATTTT	CASFVSSGNTIYF
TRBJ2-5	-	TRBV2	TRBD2	TGTGCCAGCAGTGGCGGGGGAGTGGAGACCCAGTACTTC	CASSGGGVETQYF
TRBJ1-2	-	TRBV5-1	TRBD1	TGCGCCAGCAGCTTGGACAGGGGTGGCTACACCTTC	CASSLDRGGYTF
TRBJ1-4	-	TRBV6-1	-	TGTGCCAGCAGTGAGGCGGGTAGGGCGAATGAAAAACTGTTTTTT	CASSEAGRANEKLFF
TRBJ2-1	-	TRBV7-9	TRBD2	TGTGCCAGCAGCTCCTCCCTTGATTTTACTAGCGGGAATGAGCAGTTCTTC	CASSSSLDFTSGNEQFF
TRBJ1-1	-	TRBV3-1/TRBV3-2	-	TGTGCCAGCAGGGCTCCAGGGGACACTGAAGCTTTCTTT	CASRAPGDTEAFF
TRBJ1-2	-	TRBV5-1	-	TGCGCCAGCAGGTTAGACAGTAACTATGGCTACACCTTC	CASRLDSNYGYTF
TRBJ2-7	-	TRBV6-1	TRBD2	TGTGCCAGCAGTGACGACTTCTTTGGACTAGCGGGAGAGCGACTCTACGAGCAGTACTTC	CASSDDFFGLAGERLYEQYF
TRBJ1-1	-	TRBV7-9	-	TGTGCCAGCAGCTCCAGCGGGTCAGAAATTGAAGCTTTCTTT	CASSSSGSEIEAFF
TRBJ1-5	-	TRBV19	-	TGTGCCAGTAGCCGGGCCGAGGGAACCGTTAGCAATCAGCCCCAGCATTTT	CASSRAEGTVSNQPQHF
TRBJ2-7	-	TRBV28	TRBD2	TGTGCCAGCCTAAGCGGGAGTTCGATCTACGAGCAGTACTTC	CASLSGSSIYEQYF
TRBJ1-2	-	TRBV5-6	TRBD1	TGTGCCAGCAGTCGGGACAGGGAGGGCTATGGCTACACCTTC	CASSRDREGYGYTF
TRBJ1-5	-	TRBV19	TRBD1	TGTGCCAGTAGGAACAGGGGAAACAATCAGCCCCAGCATTTT	CASRNRGNNQPQHF
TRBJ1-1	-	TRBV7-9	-	TGTGCCAGCAGCACTCAAACGAACACTGAAGCTTTCTTT	CASSTQTNTEAFF
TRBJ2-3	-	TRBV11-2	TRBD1	TGTGCCAGCAGCTTATTAACAGGGGTTACAGATACGCAGTATTTT	CASSLLTGVTDTQYF
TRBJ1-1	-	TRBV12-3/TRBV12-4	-	TGTGCCAGCAGTTTTGTCTTGAACACTGAAGCTTTCTTT	CASSFVLNTEAFF
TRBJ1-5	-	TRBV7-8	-	TGTGCCAGCAGCTTAGCAGAAGGGGGCAATCAGCCCCAGCATTTT	CASSLAEGGNQPQHF
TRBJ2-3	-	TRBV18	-	TGTGCCAGCTCAGGAGGATATAGCACAGATACGCAGTATTTT	CASSGGYSTDTQYF
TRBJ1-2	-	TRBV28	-	TGTGCCAGCAGTTTGCATCAAGGGGAGGGGAACACCTTC	CASSLHQGEGNTF
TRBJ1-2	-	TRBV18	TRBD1	TGTGCCAGCTCACCACCGGGACAGTTCTATGGCTACACCTTC	CASSPPGQFYGYTF